These T cell receptor beta chains were read from a single sample in a study of blood T cell repertoires in COVID-19. Using immunoSEQ multiplex PCR, the repertoire was profiled, and TCRdb retains in-frame clones only, with some absent. There are approximately 100,000 clones in the sample; roughly nine tenths occur only once, and about 32% lies in the top ten. The sequenced sample consisted of peripheral blood. The source is a woman over 75 with acute or convalescent COVID-19. CDR3s include the opening cysteine and the closing phenylalanine or tryptophan. D genes are given only for firm matches.

J: TRBJ2-6; D: TRBD1; V: TRBV3-1/TRBV3-2; DNA: TGTGCCAGCAGCCAAGTGGGGGGCCGGGGACAGGTCGCTGGGGCCAACGTCCTGACTTTC; CDR3: CASSQVGGRGQVAGANVLTF
J: TRBJ1-2; D: TRBD1; V: TRBV6-5; DNA: TGTGCCAGCAGTTTTGACAGGGACTATGGCTACACCTTC; CDR3: CASSFDRDYGYTF
J: TRBJ2-3; D: TRBD2; V: TRBV10-1; DNA: TGCGCCAGCAGTGGGGGGGGACTCACAGATACGCAGTATTTT; CDR3: CASSGGGLTDTQYF
J: TRBJ2-7; D: TRBD2; V: TRBV5-1; DNA: TGCGCCAGCAGCCTCGGGGCGGGGGGCGCGGATGAGCAGTACTTC; CDR3: CASSLGAGGADEQYF
J: TRBJ2-3; D: TRBD2; V: TRBV3-1/TRBV3-2; DNA: TGTGCCAGCAGCCAACCCCCGGGACTATCGTCAGATACGCAGTATTTT; CDR3: CASSQPPGLSSDTQYF
J: TRBJ2-1; D: TRBD2; V: TRBV2; DNA: TGTGCCAACCTTAGACTAGCGGGTACCTACAATGAGCAGTTCTTC; CDR3: CANLRLAGTYNEQFF
J: TRBJ2-6; D: NA; V: TRBV28; DNA: TGTGCCAGCAGCCCCCGGGTCCACTCTGGGGCCAACGTCCTGACTTTC; CDR3: CASSPRVHSGANVLTF
J: TRBJ2-3; D: TRBD2; V: TRBV27; DNA: TGTGCCAGCAGCCGACTAGCGGGAAGGGATACGCAGTATTTT; CDR3: CASSRLAGRDTQYF
J: TRBJ2-7; D: TRBD1; V: TRBV6-5; DNA: TGTGCCAGCACCCTAGGGGGCAACTACGAGCAGTACTTC; CDR3: CASTLGGNYEQYF
J: TRBJ1-2; D: TRBD1; V: TRBV30; DNA: TGTGCCTGGAGTGAAGAAGGGACAGGGAAGGCCTACACCTTC; CDR3: CAWSEEGTGKAYTF
J: TRBJ1-6; D: NA; V: TRBV27; DNA: TGTGCCAGCAGCCCCAGGGAAGGTAATTCACCCCTCCACTTT; CDR3: CASSPREGNSPLHF
J: TRBJ1-2; D: NA; V: TRBV14; DNA: TGTGCCAGCAGCCAACTGGGGGCGGGCTACACCTTC; CDR3: CASSQLGAGYTF
J: TRBJ1-1; D: NA; V: TRBV29-1; DNA: TGCAGCGTTGTGGGGCAGGCGGGGACTGAAGCTTTCTTT; CDR3: CSVVGQAGTEAFF
J: TRBJ2-7; D: NA; V: TRBV19; DNA: TGTGCCAGTAGTGCCCTAGTAGGGGCCCCCAGCTCCTACGAGCAGTACTTC; CDR3: CASSALVGAPSSYEQYF
J: TRBJ2-5; D: NA; V: TRBV24-1; DNA: TGTGCCACCAGTGATCCAACCCCGGACACGCGGGGCCGGGAGACCCAGTACTTC; CDR3: CATSDPTPDTRGRETQYF
J: TRBJ2-5; D: NA; V: TRBV6-2/TRBV6-3; DNA: TGTGCCAGCAGCGACCTAGGGAGGAAAGAGACCCAGTACTTC; CDR3: CASSDLGRKETQYF
J: TRBJ2-2; D: TRBD2; V: TRBV5-1; DNA: TGCGCCAGCACCTCTTCTAGCGGGGGGTCCGGGGAGCTGTTTTTT; CDR3: CASTSSSGGSGELFF
J: TRBJ2-5; D: TRBD1; V: TRBV30; DNA: TGTGCCTGGAGTCCGGGACAGGGTTCACAAGAGACCCAGTACTTC; CDR3: CAWSPGQGSQETQYF
J: TRBJ2-1; D: NA; V: TRBV7-8; DNA: TGTGCCAGCAGCTTAGCGCAAGGGGTCAGGGAGGTTGAGCAGTTCTTC; CDR3: CASSLAQGVREVEQFF
J: TRBJ1-1; D: TRBD1; V: TRBV2; DNA: TGTGCCAGCAGTGGACCGGGACAGAGTAACACTGAAGCTTTCTTT; CDR3: CASSGPGQSNTEAFF
J: TRBJ2-5; D: TRBD2; V: TRBV5-4; DNA: TGTGCCAGCAGCTTGGGAGCGGGGAACCAAGAGACCCAGTACTTC; CDR3: CASSLGAGNQETQYF
J: TRBJ2-7; D: TRBD2; V: TRBV7-9; DNA: TGTGCCAGCAGCTCCCCCGCGGGGGGGCCGGGGGAGCAGTACTTC; CDR3: CASSSPAGGPGEQYF